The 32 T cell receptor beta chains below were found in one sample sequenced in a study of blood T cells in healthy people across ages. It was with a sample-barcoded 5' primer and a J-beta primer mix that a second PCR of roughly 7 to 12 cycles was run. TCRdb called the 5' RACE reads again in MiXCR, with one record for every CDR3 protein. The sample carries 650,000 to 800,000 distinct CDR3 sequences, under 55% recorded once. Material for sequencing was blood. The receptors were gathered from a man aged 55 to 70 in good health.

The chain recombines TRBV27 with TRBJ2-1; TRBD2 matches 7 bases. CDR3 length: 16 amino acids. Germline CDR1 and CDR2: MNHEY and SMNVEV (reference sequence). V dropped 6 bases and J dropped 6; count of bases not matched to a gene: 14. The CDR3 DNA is TGTGCCAGCAGCTCTCTTCCAGCGGGGAGTCTCAATGAGCAGTTCTTC. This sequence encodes CASSSLPAGSLNEQFF.

In DNA form, the CDR3 reads TGTGCCAGCAGTGAAGAGGACAGGGTTGAGACCCAGTACTTC. Translation gives CASSEEDRVETQYF. The chain is built from TRBV2 and TRBJ2-5; 8 bases line up with TRBD1. V shed 1 base and J 5 bases; nucleotides not matched to a gene: 3. The CDR3 spans 14 residues. CDR1 and CDR2 from the germline V gene are SNHLY and FYNNEI.

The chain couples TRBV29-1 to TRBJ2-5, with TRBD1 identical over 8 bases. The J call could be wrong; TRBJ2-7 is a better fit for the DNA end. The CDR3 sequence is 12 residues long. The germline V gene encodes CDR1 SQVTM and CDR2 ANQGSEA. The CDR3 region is CSARQGSDEQYF. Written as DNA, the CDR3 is TGCAGCGCAAGACAGGGGTCCGACGAGCAGTACTTC.

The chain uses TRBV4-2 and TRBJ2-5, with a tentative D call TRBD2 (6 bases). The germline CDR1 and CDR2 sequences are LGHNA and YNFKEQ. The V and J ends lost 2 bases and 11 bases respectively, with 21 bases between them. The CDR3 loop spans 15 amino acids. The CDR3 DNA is TGTGCCAGCAGCCAACTTCTAGCGTCGCAACGAGAGCAGTACTTC. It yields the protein CASSQLLASQREQYF.

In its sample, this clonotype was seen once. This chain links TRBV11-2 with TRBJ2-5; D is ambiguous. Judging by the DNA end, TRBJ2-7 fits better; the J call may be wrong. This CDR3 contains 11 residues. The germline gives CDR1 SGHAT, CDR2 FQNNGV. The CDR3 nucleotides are TGTGCCAGCAACTACTTCTACGAGCAGTACTTC. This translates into CASNYFYEQYF.

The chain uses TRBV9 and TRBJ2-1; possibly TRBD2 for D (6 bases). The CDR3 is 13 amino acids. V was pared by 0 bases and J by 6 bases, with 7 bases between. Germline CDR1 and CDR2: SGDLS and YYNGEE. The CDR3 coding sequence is TGTGCCAGCAGCGTAGGCGGGACCAATGAGCAGTTCTTC. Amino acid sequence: CASSVGGTNEQFF.

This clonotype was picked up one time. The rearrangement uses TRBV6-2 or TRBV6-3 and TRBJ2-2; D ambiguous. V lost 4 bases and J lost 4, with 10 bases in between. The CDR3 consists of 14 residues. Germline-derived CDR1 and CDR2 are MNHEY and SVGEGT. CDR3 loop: CASSFTGTTGELFF. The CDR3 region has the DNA TGTGCCAGCAGTTTTACCGGAACCACCGGGGAGCTGTTTTTT.

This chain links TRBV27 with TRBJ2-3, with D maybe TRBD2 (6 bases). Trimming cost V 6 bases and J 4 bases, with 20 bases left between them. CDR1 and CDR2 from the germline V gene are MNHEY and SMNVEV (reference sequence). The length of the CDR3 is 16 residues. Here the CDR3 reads CASRPALGSGADTQYF. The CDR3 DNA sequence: TGTGCCAGCAGGCCGGCTTTAGGGTCGGGGGCAGATACGCAGTATTTT.

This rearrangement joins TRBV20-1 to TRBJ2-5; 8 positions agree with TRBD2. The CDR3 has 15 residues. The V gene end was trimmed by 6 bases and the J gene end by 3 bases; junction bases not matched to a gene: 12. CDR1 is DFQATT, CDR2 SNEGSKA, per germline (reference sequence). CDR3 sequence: CSAGLAGTREETQYF. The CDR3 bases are TGCAGTGCGGGGTTAGCGGGGACCCGGGAAGAGACCCAGTACTTC.

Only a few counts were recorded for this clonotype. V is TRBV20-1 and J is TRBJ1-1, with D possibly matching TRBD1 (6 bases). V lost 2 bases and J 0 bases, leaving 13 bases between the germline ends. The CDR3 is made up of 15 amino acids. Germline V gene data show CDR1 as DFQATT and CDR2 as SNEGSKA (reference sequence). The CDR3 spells CSARRQQGMNTEAFF. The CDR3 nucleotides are TGCAGTGCTAGACGGCAACAGGGCATGAACACTGAAGCTTTCTTT.

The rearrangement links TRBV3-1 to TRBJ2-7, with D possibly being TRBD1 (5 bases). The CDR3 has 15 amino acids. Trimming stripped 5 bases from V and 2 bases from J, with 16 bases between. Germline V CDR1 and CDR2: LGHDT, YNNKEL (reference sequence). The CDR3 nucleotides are TGTGCCAGCAGCGGGCAGGGTAAAATTCCCTACGAGCAGTACTTC. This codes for CASSGQGKIPYEQYF.

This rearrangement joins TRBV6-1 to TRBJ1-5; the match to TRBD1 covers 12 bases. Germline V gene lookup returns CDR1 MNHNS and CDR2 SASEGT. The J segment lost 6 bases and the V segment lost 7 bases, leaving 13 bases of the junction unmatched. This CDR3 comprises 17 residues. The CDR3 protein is CASTNLRDRGQSQPQHF. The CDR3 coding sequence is TGTGCCAGCACCAATCTCCGGGACAGGGGGCAGAGTCAGCCCCAGCATTTT.

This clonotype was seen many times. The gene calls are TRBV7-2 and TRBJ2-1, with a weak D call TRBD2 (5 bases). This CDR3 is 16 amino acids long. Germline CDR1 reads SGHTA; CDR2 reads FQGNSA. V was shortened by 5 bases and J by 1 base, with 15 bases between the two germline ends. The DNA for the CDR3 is TGTGCCAGCAGCCCCCGCCCGGGGTATTCCTACAATGAGCAGTTCTTC. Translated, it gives CASSPRPGYSYNEQFF. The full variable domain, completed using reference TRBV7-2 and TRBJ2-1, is GAGVSQSPSNKVTEKGKDVELRCDPISGHTALYWYRQSLGQGLEFLIYFQGNSAPDKSGLPSDRFSAERTGGSVSTLTIQRTQQEDSAVYLCASSPRPGYSYNEQFFGPGTRLTVL.

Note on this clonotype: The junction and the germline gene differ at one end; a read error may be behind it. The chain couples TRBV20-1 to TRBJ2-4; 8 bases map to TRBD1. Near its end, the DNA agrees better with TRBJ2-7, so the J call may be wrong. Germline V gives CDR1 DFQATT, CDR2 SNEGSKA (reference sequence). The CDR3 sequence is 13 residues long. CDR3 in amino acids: CGATRTGYYEQYF. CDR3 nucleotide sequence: TGCGGTGCTACCAGGACAGGGTACTACGAGCAGTACTTC.

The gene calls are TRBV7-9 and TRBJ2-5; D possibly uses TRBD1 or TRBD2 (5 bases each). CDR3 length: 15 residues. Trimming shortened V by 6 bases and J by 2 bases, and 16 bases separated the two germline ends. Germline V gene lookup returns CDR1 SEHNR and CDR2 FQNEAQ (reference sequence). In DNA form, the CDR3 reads TGTGCCAGCAGACCGAGGGGTAAGGGTCAAGAGACCCAGTACTTC. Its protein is CASRPRGKGQETQYF.

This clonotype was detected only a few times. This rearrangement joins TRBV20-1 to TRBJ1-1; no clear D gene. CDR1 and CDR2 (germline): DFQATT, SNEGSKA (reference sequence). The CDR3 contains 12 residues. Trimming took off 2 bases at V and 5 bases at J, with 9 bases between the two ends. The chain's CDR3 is CSARRGGTEAFF. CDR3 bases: TGCAGTGCTAGACGAGGCGGTACTGAAGCTTTCTTT.

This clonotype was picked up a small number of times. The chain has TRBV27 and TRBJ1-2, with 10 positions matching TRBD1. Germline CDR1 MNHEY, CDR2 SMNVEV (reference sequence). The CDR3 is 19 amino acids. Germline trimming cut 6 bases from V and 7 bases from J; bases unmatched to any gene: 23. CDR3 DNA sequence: TGTGCCAGCAGAATAGGGGGTCGGGGACAGGGGAATTCGGCTAGTGGCTACACCTTC. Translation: CASRIGGRGQGNSASGYTF.

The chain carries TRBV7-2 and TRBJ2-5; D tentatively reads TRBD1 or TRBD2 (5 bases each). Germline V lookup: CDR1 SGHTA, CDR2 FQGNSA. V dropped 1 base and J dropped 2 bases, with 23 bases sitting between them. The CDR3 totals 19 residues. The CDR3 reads CASSLGSEGIGARQETQYF. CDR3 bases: TGTGCCAGCAGCTTAGGGAGCGAGGGAATAGGGGCGAGGCAAGAGACCCAGTACTTC.

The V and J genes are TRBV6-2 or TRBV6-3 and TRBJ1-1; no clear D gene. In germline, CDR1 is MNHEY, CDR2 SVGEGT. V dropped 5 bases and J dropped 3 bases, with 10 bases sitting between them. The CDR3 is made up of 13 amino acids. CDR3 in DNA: TGTGCCAGCAGTGCTCGGGTCTACACTGAAGCTTTCTTT. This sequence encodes CASSARVYTEAFF.

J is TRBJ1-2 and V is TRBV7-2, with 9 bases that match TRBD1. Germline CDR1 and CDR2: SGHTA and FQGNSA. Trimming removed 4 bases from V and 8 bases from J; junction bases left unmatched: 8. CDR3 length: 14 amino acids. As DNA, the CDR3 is TGTGCCAGCAGCTGGAGCCGGACAGGGGAAGGCTACACCTTC. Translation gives CASSWSRTGEGYTF.

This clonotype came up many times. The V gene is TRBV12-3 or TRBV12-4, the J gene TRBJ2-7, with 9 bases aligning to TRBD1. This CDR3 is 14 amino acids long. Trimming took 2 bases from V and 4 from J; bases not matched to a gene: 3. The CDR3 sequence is CASSLWGQGYEQYF. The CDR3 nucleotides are TGTGCCAGCAGTTTATGGGGACAGGGATACGAGCAGTACTTC.

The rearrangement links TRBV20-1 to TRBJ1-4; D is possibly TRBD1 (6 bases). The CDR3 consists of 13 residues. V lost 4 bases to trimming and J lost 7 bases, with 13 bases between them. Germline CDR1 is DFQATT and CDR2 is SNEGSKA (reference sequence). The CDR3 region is CSATLQGGEKLFF. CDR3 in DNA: TGCAGTGCTACTTTACAGGGAGGTGAAAAACTGTTTTTT.

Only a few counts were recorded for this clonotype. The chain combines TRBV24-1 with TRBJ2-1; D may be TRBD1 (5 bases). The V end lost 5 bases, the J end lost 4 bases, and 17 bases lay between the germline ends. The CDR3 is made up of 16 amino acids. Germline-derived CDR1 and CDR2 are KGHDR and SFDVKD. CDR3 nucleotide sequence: TGTGCCACCAGTGCCTCGGCTGGGGCAATGTACAATGAGCAGTTCTTC. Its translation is CATSASAGAMYNEQFF.

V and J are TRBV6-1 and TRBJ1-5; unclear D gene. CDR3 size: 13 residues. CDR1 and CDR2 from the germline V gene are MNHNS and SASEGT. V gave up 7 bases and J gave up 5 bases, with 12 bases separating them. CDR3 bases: TGTGCCAGCATGGAAGCTCTGTATCAGCCCCAGCATTTT. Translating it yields CASMEALYQPQHF.

The CDR3 protein is CASSLGGWGLEQYF. For the CDR3, the DNA is TGTGCCAGCAGTTTAGGCGGGTGGGGACTCGAGCAGTACTTC. This rearrangement joins TRBV27 to TRBJ2-5; D possibly corresponds to TRBD2 (6 bases). The DNA end is a closer match to TRBJ2-7, so the J assignment may be wrong. Germline V gives CDR1 MNHEY, CDR2 SMNVEV (reference sequence). The CDR3 spans 14 residues.

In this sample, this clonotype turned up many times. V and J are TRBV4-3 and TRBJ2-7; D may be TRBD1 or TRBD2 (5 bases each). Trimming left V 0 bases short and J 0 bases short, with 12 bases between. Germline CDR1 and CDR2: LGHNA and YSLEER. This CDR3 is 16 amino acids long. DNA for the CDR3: TGCGCCAGCAGCCAAGATTTCCCGGGACCCTCCTACGAGCAGTACTTC. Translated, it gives CASSQDFPGPSYEQYF.

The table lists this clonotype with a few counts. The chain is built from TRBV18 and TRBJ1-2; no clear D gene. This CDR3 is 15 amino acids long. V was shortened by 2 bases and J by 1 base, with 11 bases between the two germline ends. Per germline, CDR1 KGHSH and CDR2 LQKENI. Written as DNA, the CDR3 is TGTGCCAGCTCACCAGGGTCAGCTAATAACTATGGCTACACCTTC. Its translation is CASSPGSANNYGYTF.

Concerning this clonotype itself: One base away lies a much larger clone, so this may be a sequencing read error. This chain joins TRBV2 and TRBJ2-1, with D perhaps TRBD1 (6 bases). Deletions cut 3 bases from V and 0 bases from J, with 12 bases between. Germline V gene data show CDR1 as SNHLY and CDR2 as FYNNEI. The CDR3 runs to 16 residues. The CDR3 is CASSDQGSPSYNEQFF. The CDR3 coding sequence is TGTGCCAGCAGTGATCAGGGGTCCCCCTCCTACAATGAGCAGTTCTTC.

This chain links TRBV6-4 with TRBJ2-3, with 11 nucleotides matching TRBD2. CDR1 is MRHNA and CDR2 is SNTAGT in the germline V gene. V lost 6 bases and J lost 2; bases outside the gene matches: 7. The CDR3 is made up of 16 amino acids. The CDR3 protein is CASSPIAGGSTDTQYF. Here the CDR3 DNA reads TGTGCCAGCAGCCCAATAGCGGGGGGGTCCACAGATACGCAGTATTTT.

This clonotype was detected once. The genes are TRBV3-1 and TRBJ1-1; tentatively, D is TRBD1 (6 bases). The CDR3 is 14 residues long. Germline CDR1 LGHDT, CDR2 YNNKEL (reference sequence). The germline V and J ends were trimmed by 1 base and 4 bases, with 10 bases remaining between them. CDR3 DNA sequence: TGTGCCAGCAGCCAAGCAGGGGCGGTCACTGAAGCTTTCTTT. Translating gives CASSQAGAVTEAFF.

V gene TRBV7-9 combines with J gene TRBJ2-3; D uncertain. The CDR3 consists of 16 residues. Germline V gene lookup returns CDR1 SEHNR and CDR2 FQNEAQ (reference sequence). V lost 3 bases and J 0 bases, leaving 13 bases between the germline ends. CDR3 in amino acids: CASSLGNLGSTDTQYF. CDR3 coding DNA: TGTGCCAGCAGCTTGGGAAACTTGGGTAGCACAGATACGCAGTATTTT.

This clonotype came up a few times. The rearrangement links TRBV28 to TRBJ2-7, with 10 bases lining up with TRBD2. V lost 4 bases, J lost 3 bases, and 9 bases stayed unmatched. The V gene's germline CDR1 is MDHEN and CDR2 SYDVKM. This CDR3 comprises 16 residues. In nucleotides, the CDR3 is TGTGCCAGCAGTTCCCAGGAGCGGGGGGGAGGCTACGAGCAGTACTTC. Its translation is CASSSQERGGGYEQYF. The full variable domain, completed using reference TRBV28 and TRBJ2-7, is DVKVTQSSRYLVKRTGEKVFLECVQDMDHENMFWYRQDPGLGLRLIYFSYDVKMKEKGDIPEGYSVSREKKERFSLILESASTNQTSMYLCASSSQERGGGYEQYFGPGTRLTVT.